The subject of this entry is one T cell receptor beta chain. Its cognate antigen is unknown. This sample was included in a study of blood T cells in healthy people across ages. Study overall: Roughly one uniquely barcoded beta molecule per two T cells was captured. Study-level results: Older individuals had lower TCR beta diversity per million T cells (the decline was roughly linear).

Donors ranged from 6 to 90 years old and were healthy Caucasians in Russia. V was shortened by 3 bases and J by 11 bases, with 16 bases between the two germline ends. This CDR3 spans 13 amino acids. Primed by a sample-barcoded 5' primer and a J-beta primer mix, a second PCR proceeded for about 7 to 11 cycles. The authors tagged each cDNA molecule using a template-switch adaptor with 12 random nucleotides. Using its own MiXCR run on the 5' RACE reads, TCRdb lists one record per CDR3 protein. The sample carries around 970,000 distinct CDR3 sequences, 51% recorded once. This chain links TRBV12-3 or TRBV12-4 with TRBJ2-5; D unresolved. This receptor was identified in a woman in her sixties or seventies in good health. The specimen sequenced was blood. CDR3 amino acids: CASSFLVKDEQYF. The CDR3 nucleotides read TGTGCCAGCAGTTTCCTAGTGAAGGATGAGCAGTACTTC.